The following is a T cell receptor beta chain sequence with its context. Its antigen remains unknown. The source of the sample is a study of OX40 agonist ivuxolimab in advanced cancers. Study at large: Partial responses were seen in three patients, one with hepatocellular carcinoma and two with cutaneous melanoma. Findings and caveats of the study: Blood T cells, both CD4+ and CD8+, expanded clonally by week 6 at 0.1 to 3.0 mg/kg.

With autoimmune disease history or systemic immunosuppression, patients were excluded. Researchers took blood at baseline, on cycle 4 day 1, and on cycle 7 day 1. The method was immunoSEQ multiplex PCR; TCRdb's version includes in-frame clones alone and lacks a portion of them. This sample yields about 19,000 clones, of which around four fifths are seen a single time; more than 9.5% belongs to the top ten. This CDR3 region has 13 residues. The sequencing here drew on CD4+ or CD8+ T cells sorted from blood, taken in a trial of the OX40 agonist ivuxolimab. The clonotype was recovered from an adult with an advanced solid tumor such as melanoma, head and neck, liver or kidney cancer. V usage is TRBV21-1 and J usage is TRBJ1-2. TRBV21-1 is flagged as a pseudogene. CDR3 nucleotide sequence: TGTGCCAGCAGGTACGGGATTCCCTATGGCTACACCTTC. Translating it yields CASRYGIPYGYTF.